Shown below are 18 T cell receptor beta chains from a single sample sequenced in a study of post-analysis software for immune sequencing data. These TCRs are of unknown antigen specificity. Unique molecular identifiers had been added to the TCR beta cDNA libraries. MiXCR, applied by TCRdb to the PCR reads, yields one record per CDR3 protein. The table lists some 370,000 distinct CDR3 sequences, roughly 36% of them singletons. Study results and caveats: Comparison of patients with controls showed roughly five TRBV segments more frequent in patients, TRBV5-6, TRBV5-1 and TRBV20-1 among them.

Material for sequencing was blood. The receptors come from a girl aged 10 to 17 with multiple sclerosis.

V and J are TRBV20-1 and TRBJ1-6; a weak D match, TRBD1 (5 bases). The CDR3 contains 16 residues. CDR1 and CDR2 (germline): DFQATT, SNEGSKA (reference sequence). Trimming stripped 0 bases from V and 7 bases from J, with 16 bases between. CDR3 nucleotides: TGCAGTGCTAGAGATGAGCGGAGACAGACCAATTCACCCCTCCACTTT. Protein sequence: CSARDERRQTNSPLHF.

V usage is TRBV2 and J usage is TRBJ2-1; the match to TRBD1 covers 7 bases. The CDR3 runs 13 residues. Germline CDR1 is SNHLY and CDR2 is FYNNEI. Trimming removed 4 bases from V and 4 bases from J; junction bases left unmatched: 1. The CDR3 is CASSGDRYNEQFF. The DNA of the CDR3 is TGTGCCAGCAGTGGGGACAGATACAATGAGCAGTTCTTC. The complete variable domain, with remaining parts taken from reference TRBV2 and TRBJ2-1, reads EPEVTQTPSHQVTQMGQEVILRCVPISNHLYFYWYRQILGQKVEFLVSFYNNEISEKSEIFDDQFSVERPDGSNFTLKIRSTKLEDSAMYFCASSGDRYNEQFFGPGTRLTVL.

This CDR3 reads CASSYSFNGNTEAFF. The CDR3 DNA sequence: TGTGCCAGCAGTTACTCGTTCAACGGGAACACTGAAGCTTTCTTT. The rearrangement uses TRBV6-5 and TRBJ1-1, with D uncertain. V lost 0 bases to trimming and J lost 1 base, with 9 bases between them. The CDR3 is made up of 15 amino acids. The germline V gene has CDR1 MNHEY and CDR2 SVGAGI.

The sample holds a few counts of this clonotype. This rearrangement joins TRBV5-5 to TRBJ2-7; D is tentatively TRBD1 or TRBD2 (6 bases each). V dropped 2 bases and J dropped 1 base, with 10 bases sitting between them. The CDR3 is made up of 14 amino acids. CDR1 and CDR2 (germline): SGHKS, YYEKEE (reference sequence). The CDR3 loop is CASSFGGLSYEQYF. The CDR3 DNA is TGTGCCAGCAGCTTTGGGGGGCTTTCCTACGAGCAGTACTTC.

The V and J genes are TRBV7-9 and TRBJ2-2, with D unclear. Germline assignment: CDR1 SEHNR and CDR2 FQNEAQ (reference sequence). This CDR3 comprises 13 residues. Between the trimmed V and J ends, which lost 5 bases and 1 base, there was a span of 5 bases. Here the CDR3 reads CASSPVNTGELFF. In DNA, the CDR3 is TGTGCCAGCAGCCCAGTGAACACCGGGGAGCTGTTTTTT.

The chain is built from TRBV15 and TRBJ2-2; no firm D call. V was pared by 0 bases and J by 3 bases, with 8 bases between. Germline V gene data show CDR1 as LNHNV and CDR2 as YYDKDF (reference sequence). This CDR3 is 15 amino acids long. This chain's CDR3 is CATSREGPDTGELFF. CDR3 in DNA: TGTGCCACCAGCAGAGAGGGCCCAGACACCGGGGAGCTGTTTTTT.

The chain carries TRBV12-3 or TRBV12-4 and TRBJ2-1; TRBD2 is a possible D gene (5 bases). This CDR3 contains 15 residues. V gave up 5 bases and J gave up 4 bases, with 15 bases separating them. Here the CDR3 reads CASSPIPPGYNEQFF. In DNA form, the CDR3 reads TGTGCCAGCAGTCCCATACCCCCGGGGTACAATGAGCAGTTCTTC.

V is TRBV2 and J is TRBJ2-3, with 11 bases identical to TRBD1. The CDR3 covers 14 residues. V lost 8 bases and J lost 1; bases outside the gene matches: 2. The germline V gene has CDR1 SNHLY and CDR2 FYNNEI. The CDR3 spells CASGQGAGTDTQYF. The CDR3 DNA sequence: TGTGCCAGCGGACAGGGGGCTGGCACAGATACGCAGTATTTT.

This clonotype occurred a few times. The CDR3 here is CASTRTGREGYTF. CDR3 nucleotides: TGTGCCAGCACTCGGACAGGGAGAGAAGGCTACACCTTC. The chain is built from TRBV6-1 and TRBJ1-2; 8 nucleotides agree with TRBD1. J lost 8 bases, V lost 7 bases, and 9 bases had no gene match. Per the germline V gene, CDR1 is MNHNS and CDR2 is SASEGT. There are 13 residues in the CDR3.

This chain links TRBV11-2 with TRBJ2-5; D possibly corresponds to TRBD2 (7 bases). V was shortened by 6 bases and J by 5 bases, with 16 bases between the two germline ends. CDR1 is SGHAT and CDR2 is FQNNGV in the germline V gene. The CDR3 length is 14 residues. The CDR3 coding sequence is TGTGCCAGCAGGTCACCCGGGGGGCGGGAGACCCAGTACTTC. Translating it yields CASRSPGGRETQYF.

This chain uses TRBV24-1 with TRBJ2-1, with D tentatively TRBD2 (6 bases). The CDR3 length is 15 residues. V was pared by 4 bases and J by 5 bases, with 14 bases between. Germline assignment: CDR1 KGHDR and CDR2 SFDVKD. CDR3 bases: TGTGCCACCAGTGAACCCGGGATAGCGGACAATGAGCAGTTCTTC. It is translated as CATSEPGIADNEQFF.

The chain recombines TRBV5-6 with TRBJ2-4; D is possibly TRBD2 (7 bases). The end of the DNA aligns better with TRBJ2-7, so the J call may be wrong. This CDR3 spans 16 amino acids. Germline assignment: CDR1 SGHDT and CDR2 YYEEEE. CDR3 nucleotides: TGTGCCAGCAGCCAGGGGCGGGGGCTGCCCCTCTACGAGCAGTACTTC. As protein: CASSQGRGLPLYEQYF.

CDR3 protein: CASSWEGAFF. The CDR3 DNA sequence: TGCGCCAGCAGCTGGGAAGGGGCTTTCTTT. The genes are TRBV5-1 and TRBJ1-1; D remains ambiguous. This CDR3 contains 10 residues. The germline V and J ends were trimmed by 3 bases and 11 bases, with 8 bases remaining between them. Germline CDR1 and CDR2: SGHRS and YFSETQ.

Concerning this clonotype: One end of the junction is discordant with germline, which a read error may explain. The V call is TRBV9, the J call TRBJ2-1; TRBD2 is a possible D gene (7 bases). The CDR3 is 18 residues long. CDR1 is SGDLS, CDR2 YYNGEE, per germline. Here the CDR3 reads CASSVAAGASFSYNEQFF. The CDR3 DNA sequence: TGCGCCAGCAGCGTAGCGGCGGGGGCCTCTTTCTCCTACAATGAGCAGTTCTTC.

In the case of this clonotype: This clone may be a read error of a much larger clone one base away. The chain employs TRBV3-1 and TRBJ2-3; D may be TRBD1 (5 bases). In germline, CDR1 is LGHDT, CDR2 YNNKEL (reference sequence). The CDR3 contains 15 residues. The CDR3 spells CVSSLQGAGTDTQYF. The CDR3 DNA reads TGTGTCAGCAGCCTCCAGGGCGCGGGCACAGATACGCAGTATTTT.

CDR3 protein: CASSLVPGLELEQYF. CDR3 sequence (DNA): TGTGCCAGCAGCTTAGTCCCGGGACTAGAGCTCGAGCAGTACTTC. The V call is TRBV5-6, the J call TRBJ2-7; 8 bases line up with TRBD2. Germline V gives CDR1 SGHDT, CDR2 YYEEEE. V lost 2 bases, J lost 6 bases, and 10 bases stayed unmatched. CDR3 length: 15 residues. The whole variable domain, remainder taken from reference TRBV5-6 and TRBJ2-7, is DAGVTQSPTHLIKTRGQQVTLRCSPKSGHDTVSWYQQALGQGPQFIFQYYEEEERQRGNFPDRFSGHQFPNYSSELNVNALLLGDSALYLCASSLVPGLELEQYFGPGTRLTVT.

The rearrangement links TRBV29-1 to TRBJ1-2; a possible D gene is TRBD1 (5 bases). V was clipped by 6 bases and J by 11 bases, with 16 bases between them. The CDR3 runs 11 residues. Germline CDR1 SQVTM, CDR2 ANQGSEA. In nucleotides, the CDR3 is TGCAGCGTCCGGGACCCCGGTAGTTACACCTTC. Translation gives CSVRDPGSYTF.

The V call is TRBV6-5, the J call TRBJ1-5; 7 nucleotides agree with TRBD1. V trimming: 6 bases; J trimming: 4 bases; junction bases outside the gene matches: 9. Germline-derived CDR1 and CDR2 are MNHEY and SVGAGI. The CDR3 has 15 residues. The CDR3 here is CASRTGRYGNQPQHF. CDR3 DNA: TGTGCCAGCAGGACAGGGCGTTACGGAAATCAGCCCCAGCATTTT.